Listed here are 28 T cell receptor beta chains from one sample, sequenced in a study of T cells in women clearing cervical HPV infection (dated by TCRdb to 2016 to 2019). The receptor library was made with the immunoSEQ multiplex PCR assay. Entries here come from immuneACCESS through TCRdb and include only in-frame sequences with V and J called. Some clones fail to appear in such tables; in the studies checked, an unresolved V gene covers under half of the shortfall, and the cause of the remainder is unknown. This sample's table carries about 20,000 clones. The top ten clones comprise approximately 5.5% of the sample. The sequencing sample was made of blood buffy coat. These receptors were taken from a woman between 18 and 70 years old with a cervical HPV16 infection that either progressed to CIN3+ or cleared (not recorded which).

Note on this clone: With the read ending 3 residues before the CDR3 end, the germline J gene is used to fill in that end. The V gene is TRBV12-5, the J gene TRBJ2-6; 11 bases map to TRBD2. In germline, CDR1 is LGHNT, CDR2 FRNRAP. This CDR3 spans 15 amino acids. The sequenced part of the CDR3 DNA is TGTGCTAGTGGTTTGGAGATAGCGGGGGGGCCTCTC. Its translation is CASGLEIAGGPL. The full CDR3 is CASGLEIAGGPLLTF.

As to this clone: The read terminates 3 residues before the CDR3 end, so the remaining end is supplied by the germline J gene. The J gene is TRBJ2-4, the V gene TRBV19; TRBD1 is a possible D gene (6 bases). The germline CDR1 and CDR2 sequences are LNHDA and SQIVND (reference sequence). The CDR3 spans 13 residues. CDR3 protein: CASQQGGGYGQYF. The part of the CDR3 DNA that was read is TGTGCCAGTCAACAGGGCGGCGGCTATGGT.

In regard to this clone: The CDR3 goes on 3 residues after the read ends, and that part is filled in from the germline J gene. V usage is TRBV7-9 and J usage is TRBJ1-2; tentatively, D is TRBD1 (5 bases). Germline V gene lookup returns CDR1 SEHNR and CDR2 FQNEAQ (reference sequence). The CDR3 is 15 residues long. V lost 3 bases and J lost 4, with 15 bases in between. The CDR3 protein is CASSFGALEVYGYTF. CDR3 bases read: TGTGCCAGCAGCTTTGGGGCCCTGGAGGTCTATGGC.

To note about this clone: The read ends 3 residues shy of where the CDR3 ends; the end is completed using the germline J gene. This chain uses TRBV5-6 with TRBJ2-3; 7 positions agree with TRBD2. Germline V lookup: CDR1 SGHDT, CDR2 YYEEEE. The length of the CDR3 is 14 residues. With V trimmed by 5 bases and J by 4 bases, 7 bases remained unmatched. The DNA read from the CDR3 is TGTGCCAGCAGGTTAGCGGGCGGCCCAGATACG. Translation: CASRLAGGPDT. Given in full, the CDR3 is CASRLAGGPDTQYF.

As regards this clone: The read terminates 3 residues before the CDR3 end, so the remaining end is supplied by the germline J gene. The chain carries TRBV7-9 and TRBJ1-2, with 7 positions matching TRBD1. Germline V gene sequence: CDR1 SEHNR, CDR2 FQNEAQ (reference sequence). V shed 4 bases and J 4 bases; nucleotides not matched to a gene: 9. This CDR3 contains 15 residues. The CDR3 loop reads CASSSQGNSVYGYTF. The part of the CDR3 DNA that was read is TGTGCCAGCAGCTCACAGGGGAATTCAGTCTATGGC.

Worth noting for this clone: Coverage ceases 3 residues before the CDR3 finishes, and the germline J gene fills in the end. The V and J genes are TRBV5-1 and TRBJ2-5, with a weak D call TRBD2 (6 bases). This CDR3 spans 13 amino acids. Germline V gives CDR1 SGHRS, CDR2 YFSETQ. With 4 bases removed from V and 7 bases from J, the gap between germline ends came to 14 bases. This CDR3 reads CASSPPGLGTQYF. The CDR3 bases that were read are TGCGCCAGCAGCCCCCCGGGACTGGGGACC.

The DNA read from the CDR3 is TGTGCCAGCGGCGGAGGTTACAATGAG. Its translation: CASGGGYNE. The entire CDR3 protein reads CASGGGYNEQFF. The chain has TRBV28 and TRBJ2-1; a weak D match, TRBD2 (5 bases). The read halts 3 residues ahead of the CDR3 end, with the missing end drawn from the germline J gene. The CDR3 contains 12 residues. Germline V CDR1 and CDR2: MDHEN, SYDVKM. V lost 8 bases and J lost 4, with 9 bases in between.

Concerning this clone itself: The read comes to an end 3 residues before the CDR3 does, leaving the germline J gene to fill in the end. The chain links TRBV7-3 to TRBJ1-2; TRBD1 might be the D (6 bases). V was clipped by 8 bases and J by 2 bases, with 18 bases between them. Germline CDR1 is SGHTA and CDR2 is FQGTGA. This CDR3 region has 15 residues. The CDR3 protein is CASSRGPQLNYGYTF. CDR3 DNA, as far as it was read: TGTGCCAGCTCGCGGGGGCCCCAGTTAAACTATGGC.

Comment on this clone: The read terminates 3 residues ahead of where the CDR3 ends, so the germline J gene completes it. The chain carries TRBV7-6 and TRBJ2-5, with a tentative D call TRBD2 (6 bases). V was cut by 8 bases and J by 2 bases, with 12 bases left in between. The CDR3 is made up of 13 amino acids. Germline lookup yields CDR1 SGHVS and CDR2 FNYEAQ. The CDR3 protein is CASRRGNQETQYF. CDR3 bases read: TGTGCCAGCCGTCGCGGGAATCAAGAGACC. Together with reference TRBV7-6 and TRBJ2-5, the CDR3 gives the full variable domain: GAGVSQSPRYKVTKRGQDVALRCDPISGHVSLYWYRQALGQGPEFLTYFNYEAQQDKSGLPNDRFSAERPEGSISTLTIQRTEQRDSAMYRCASRRGNQETQYFGPGTRLLVL.

This chain's CDR3 is CASSLGGGEKLFF. CDR3 DNA, as far as it was read: TGTGCCAGCAGCTTAGGGGGCGGCGAAAAA. The gene calls are TRBV5-6 and TRBJ1-4; TRBD1 agrees at 7 bases. The read comes to an end 3 residues before the CDR3 does, leaving the germline J gene to fill in the end. This CDR3 is built from 13 residues. V trimming: 2 bases; J trimming: 8 bases; junction bases outside the gene matches: 3. Germline V gives CDR1 SGHDT, CDR2 YYEEEE.

A note on this clone: The sequence runs out 3 residues before the end of the CDR3; the remainder is reconstructed from the germline J gene. The chain links TRBV19 to TRBJ1-4; D remains unclear. Trimming removed 4 bases from V and 7 bases from J, with 7 bases in between. From germline, CDR1 is LNHDA and CDR2 SQIVND (reference sequence). The CDR3 extends over 12 amino acids. The CDR3 bases that were read are TGTGCCAGTAGTACACCCGGTGAAAAA. It specifies CASSTPGEK. The entire CDR3 protein reads CASSTPGEKLFF.

As regards this clone: The CDR3 end is not reached by the read, which stops 3 residues before it; the germline J gene fills it in. The V call is TRBV19, the J call TRBJ1-2; 9 bases align to TRBD1. Germline V lookup: CDR1 LNHDA, CDR2 SQIVND (reference sequence). The CDR3 consists of 13 residues. The sequenced part of the CDR3 DNA is TGTGCCAGTAAGGGGACAGGGAAAGATACC. Translation: CASKGTGKDT. The CDR3 reads in full as CASKGTGKDTYTF.

About this clone itself: The CDR3 end is not reached by the read, which stops 3 residues before it; the germline J gene fills it in. The gene calls are TRBV4-2 and TRBJ1-5; D gene ambiguous. The CDR3 spans 13 residues. CDR1 and CDR2 from the germline V gene are LGHNA and YNFKEQ. The V and J ends lost 1 base and 7 bases respectively, with 8 bases between them. CDR3 sequence: CASSQVVGQPQHF. Partial CDR3 DNA: TGTGCCAGCAGCCAAGTGGTGGGCCAGCCC.

As regards this clone: The read ends 3 residues shy of where the CDR3 ends; the end is completed using the germline J gene. The chain combines TRBV4-1 with TRBJ2-3; 13 nucleotides line up with TRBD2. The CDR3 extends over 17 amino acids. Germline CDR1 and CDR2: MGHRA and YSYEKL. V was pared by 3 bases and J by 2 bases, with 5 bases of the junction left unmatched. The sequenced part of the CDR3 DNA is TGCGCCAGCAGCCAGAGACTAGCGGGGGGTTACACAGATACG. Translating gives CASSQRLAGGYTDT. The complete CDR3 protein is CASSQRLAGGYTDTQYF.

Comment on this clone: The read terminates 3 residues before the CDR3 end, so the remaining end is supplied by the germline J gene. This chain connects TRBV7-3 to TRBJ2-4; 8 nucleotides line up with TRBD1. This CDR3 comprises 13 residues. From germline, CDR1 is SGHTA and CDR2 FQGTGA. CDR3 DNA, as far as it was read: TGTGCCAGCAGCTTGGACAGGGAAAGTGGT. Amino acids: CASSLDRESG. The full CDR3 is CASSLDRESGQYF.

Comment on this clone: Germline is not matched at one junction end, which may reflect a read error. The sequence runs out 3 residues before the end of the CDR3; the remainder is reconstructed from the germline J gene. This chain uses TRBV7-7 with TRBJ1-5; maybe TRBD1 (6 bases). The germline CDR1 and CDR2 sequences are SSHAT and FNYEAQ (reference sequence). This CDR3 has 17 amino acids. The sequenced CDR3 bases are TGTGCTAGCAGCTTTCGCAACAGGGCCTGTGGCAATCAGCCC. Protein: CASSFRNRACGNQP. The full CDR3 sequence reads CASSFRNRACGNQPQHF.

On this clone: The sequenced fragment ends 3 residues before the CDR3 boundary, so the rest is inferred from the germline J gene. This chain joins TRBV12-3 or TRBV12-4 and TRBJ2-1, with D unresolved. V was trimmed by 0 bases and J by 5 bases, leaving 14 bases between them. This CDR3 has 16 amino acids. The CDR3 reads CASSLAFRLIDNEQFF. Partial CDR3 DNA: TGTGCCAGCAGTTTAGCTTTCCGACTTATAGACAATGAG.

CDR3 DNA, as far as it was read: TGTGCCAGTATCGGACAGTCTAACTATGGC. This translates into CASIGQSNYG. The whole CDR3 sequence reads CASIGQSNYGYTF. The chain employs TRBV19 and TRBJ1-2, with D maybe TRBD1 (6 bases). The CDR3 end falls 3 residues outside the read, so it is completed with the germline J gene. CDR3 length: 13 amino acids. Germline V gene sequence: CDR1 LNHDA, CDR2 SQIVND (reference sequence). The V gene lost 7 bases and the J gene lost 0 bases, with 9 bases spanning the gap. The full variable domain, its missing parts supplied by reference TRBV19 and TRBJ1-2, is DGGITQSPKYLFRKEGQNVTLSCEQNLNHDAMYWYRQDPGQGLRLIYYSQIVNDFQKGDIAEGYSVSREKKESFPLTVTSAQKNPTAFYLCASIGQSNYGYTFGSGTRLTVV.

Details on this clone: The read falls 3 residues short of the CDR3 end, and the missing part is taken from the germline J gene. J is TRBJ2-1 and V is TRBV18; TRBD2 matches at 7 bases. Germline assignment: CDR1 KGHSH and CDR2 LQKENI. There are 15 residues in the CDR3. J was trimmed by 4 bases and V by 2 bases; bases with no gene match: 5. CDR3 loop: CASSPNGGGYNEQFF. Incomplete CDR3 DNA: TGTGCCAGCTCACCAAACGGCGGGGGTTACAATGAG.

With regard to this clone: The missing CDR3 end, 3 residues past where the read stops, is filled in from the germline J gene. The gene calls are TRBV7-2 and TRBJ2-3; the D gene is possibly TRBD1 (5 bases). The CDR3 contains 14 residues. Germline V gene data show CDR1 as SGHTA and CDR2 as FQGNSA. V lost 1 base and J lost 2, with 7 bases in between. The CDR3 DNA, read in part, is TGTGCCAGCAGCTTAGTGACAGACACAGATACG. Protein sequence: CASSLVTDTDT. The entire CDR3 protein reads CASSLVTDTDTQYF. The entire variable domain, with the rest obtained from reference TRBV7-2 and TRBJ2-3, is as follows: GAGVSQSPSNKVTEKGKDVELRCDPISGHTALYWYRQSLGQGLEFLIYFQGNSAPDKSGLPSDRFSAERTGGSVSTLTIQRTQQEDSAVYLCASSLVTDTDTQYFGPGTRLTVL.

By frequency, this clone is medium-sized. Read data end 3 residues before the CDR3 end; the end is taken from the germline J gene. The gene calls are TRBV18 and TRBJ2-3; D uncertain. The germline V gene encodes CDR1 KGHSH and CDR2 LQKENI. V was pared by 6 bases and J by 4 bases, with 8 bases between. The CDR3 contains 12 residues. The CDR3 DNA, read in part, is TGTGCCAGCTCCACTCGGGCAGATACG. Its translation is CASSTRADT. The whole CDR3 protein reads CASSTRADTQYF.

Comments on this clone: Its ends do not fully match the called genes, so a read error is possible. The missing CDR3 end, 3 residues past where the read stops, is filled in from the germline J gene. The gene calls are TRBV7-9 and TRBJ2-7, with D perhaps matching TRBD2 (5 bases). From germline, CDR1 is SEHNR and CDR2 FQNEAQ (reference sequence). CDR3 length equals 14 residues. The covered CDR3 bases are TGTTCCAGCAGCTTAGCAGTGAGCGGCTACGAG. Translating gives CSSSLAVSGYE. The entire CDR3 protein reads CSSSLAVSGYEQYF. Supplemented by reference TRBV7-9 and TRBJ2-7, the full variable domain reads DTGVSQNPRHKITKRGQNVTFRCDPISEHNRLYWYRQTLGQGPEFLTYFQNEAQLEKSRLLSDRFSAERPKGSFSTLEIQRTEQGDSAMYLCSSSLAVSGYEQYFGPGTRLTVT.

About this clone itself: The CDR3 extends 3 residues past the end of the read, so its final part is completed from the germline J gene. The chain recombines TRBV10-1 with TRBJ2-3, with D maybe TRBD1 (6 bases). This CDR3 comprises 16 residues. The ends were cut back, 0 bases at V and 8 bases at J, with 18 bases in the middle. Germline V gives CDR1 WNHNN, CDR2 SYGVQD (reference sequence). The CDR3 protein is CASSESGRGRGSTQYF. Partial CDR3 DNA: TGCGCCAGCAGTGAGTCTGGCAGGGGAAGAGGATCTACG.

In the case of this clone: With the read ending 3 residues before the CDR3 end, the germline J gene is used to fill in that end. This chain connects TRBV20-1 to TRBJ2-4; 7 bases map to TRBD1. There are 14 residues in the CDR3. The V segment lost 3 bases and the J segment 5 bases; nucleotides outside the gene matches: 7. The germline gives CDR1 DFQATT, CDR2 SNEGSKA (reference sequence). The DNA read from the CDR3 is TGCAGTGCTAGGATAGGGGGCACCGAAAACATT. It is translated as CSARIGGTENI. The whole CDR3 protein is CSARIGGTENIQYF.

As for this clone: The read halts 3 residues ahead of the CDR3 end, with the missing end drawn from the germline J gene. The V call is TRBV30, the J call TRBJ2-3; 12 positions match TRBD2. The germline V gene has CDR1 GTSNPN and CDR2 SVGIG (reference sequence). This CDR3 comprises 16 residues. V trimming: 4 bases; J trimming: 4 bases; junction bases outside the gene matches: 9. CDR3 sequence: CAWNLRGLAGSDTQYF. Partial CDR3 DNA: TGTGCCTGGAACCTAAGGGGACTAGCGGGCTCAGATACG. Complete variable domain (other parts from reference TRBV30 and TRBJ2-3): SQTIHQWPATLVQPVGSPLSLECTVEGTSNPNLYWYRQAAGRGLQLLFYSVGIGQISSEVPQNLSASRPQDRQFILSSKKLLLSDSGFYLCAWNLRGLAGSDTQYFGPGTRLTVL.

Details on this clone: The read ends 3 residues early relative to the CDR3; the germline J gene fills the gap. V usage is TRBV6-2 or TRBV6-3 and J usage is TRBJ2-7, with a weak D call TRBD1 (6 bases). Germline V gene sequence: CDR1 MNHEY, CDR2 SVGEGT. The CDR3 is 13 amino acids. V dropped 7 bases and J dropped 0 bases, with 10 bases sitting between them. The CDR3 here is CASTGQSSYEQYF. The sequenced part of the CDR3 DNA is TGTGCCAGCACCGGACAGAGCTCCTACGAG.

On this clone itself: The CDR3 end falls 3 residues outside the read, so it is completed with the germline J gene. J is TRBJ2-3 and V is TRBV19, with TRBD1 as a possible D gene (5 bases). This CDR3 spans 13 amino acids. Germline CDR1 LNHDA, CDR2 SQIVND (reference sequence). CDR3 DNA (partial): TGTGCCAGTAAAGACAGACGCAATCAGCCG. This gives the protein CASKDRRNQP. The whole CDR3 protein is CASKDRRNQPQYF.

About this clone: The CDR3 end lies 3 residues beyond the end of the read and is filled in from the germline J gene. V usage is TRBV19 and J usage is TRBJ1-1; D is possibly TRBD1 (5 bases). The V gene's germline CDR1 is LNHDA and CDR2 SQIVND (reference sequence). The CDR3 sequence is 11 residues long. The CDR3 is CASTYGGEAFF. The part of the CDR3 DNA that was read is TGTGCCAGTACCTATGGGGGGGAA.